This TCR beta chain was retrieved from a study of technical replicates of blood from several donors. The method was immunoSEQ multiplex PCR; TCRdb's version includes in-frame clones alone and lacks a portion of them. The sample yields 80,000 to 100,000 clones, around 92% seen once. The sequenced material came from T cells isolated from PBMCs. The TCR originated in a human donor in good health.

The CDR3 DNA sequence: TGTGCCAGCAGCTTAGTGACTAGCGGGAGTTCGGGGACCGGGGAGCTGTTTTTT. Amino acid sequence: CASSLVTSGSSGTGELFF. This chain joins TRBV7-2 and TRBJ2-2, with TRBD2 identical over 12 bases. Germline V CDR1 and CDR2: SGHTA, FQGNSA. The V gene end was trimmed by 1 base and the J gene end by 5 bases; junction bases not matched to a gene: 8. The CDR3 has 18 amino acids.